This TCR beta chain was recovered during a study of T-cell memory formation after mild COVID-19. Whole-study results and caveats: Day 15 to 85 contracting clones showed balanced CD4/CD8; day 15 to 37 expanders favored CD4+. The finding that pre-infection memory included some responding clones suggested that cross-reactive memory joined.

The CDR3 is 12 residues long. The germline V and J ends were trimmed by 8 bases and 5 bases, with 12 bases remaining between them. TCRdb reprocessed the 5' RACE reads via MiXCR and lists one record per CDR3 protein. The sample records about 350,000 distinct CDR3 sequences, about an eighth being singletons. With respect to this clonotype: Its matching antigen is unknown.

The chain combines TRBV12-3 or TRBV12-4 with TRBJ2-5; the D is unclear. The clonotype originates from a man aged 18 to 35 who had mild COVID-19 (a few samples of this study predate the infection). Cell type and time point are not known. Sequencing input: PBMCs or a T cell subset sorted from them (not recorded which). The CDR3 nucleotides are TGTGCCAGCGGTGGAGCTGGCGAGACCCAGTACTTC. Translated, it gives CASGGAGETQYF.